This TCR beta chain stems from a study of T cell responses to AZD1222 COVID-19 vaccine. Whole-study findings and limits: Across the whole spike, CD4 TCRs peaked at regions 160-218 and 743-854. Repertoires in all cases were sampled only once the peak T cell response had passed. Donors skewed white British and female; clonal diversity was possibly underestimated.

To note about this clone: Its target is not known.

Sequencing was performed with immunoSEQ multiplex PCR; in TCRdb, only in-frame clones are kept and a portion is missing. Here the sample spans over 110,000 clones, about 93% being singletons. Germline V gives CDR1 MNHEY, CDR2 SVGAGI. The CDR3 has 12 amino acids. The V gene lost 9 bases and the J gene lost 3 bases, with 12 bases spanning the gap. The clonotype originates from an adult in good health. The J gene is TRBJ2-7, the V gene TRBV6-5; no clear D gene. The specimen comprised peripheral blood, sampled on day 0 of AZD1222 vaccination. The CDR3 DNA is TGTGCCAGTTTCGACGGGTACTACGAGCAGTACTTC. Its protein is CASFDGYYEQYF.